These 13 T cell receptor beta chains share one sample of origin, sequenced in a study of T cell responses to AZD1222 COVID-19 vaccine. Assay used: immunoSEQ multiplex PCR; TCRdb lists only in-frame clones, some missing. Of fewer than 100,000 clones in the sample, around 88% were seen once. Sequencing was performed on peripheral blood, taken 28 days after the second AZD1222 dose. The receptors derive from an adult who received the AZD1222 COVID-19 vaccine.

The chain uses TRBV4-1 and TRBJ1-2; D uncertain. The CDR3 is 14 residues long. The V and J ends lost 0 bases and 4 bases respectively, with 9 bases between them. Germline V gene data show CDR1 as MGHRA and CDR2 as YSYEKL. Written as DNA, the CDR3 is TGCGCCAGCAGCCAAGACGGTCATCCCTATGGCTACACCTTC. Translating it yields CASSQDGHPYGYTF.

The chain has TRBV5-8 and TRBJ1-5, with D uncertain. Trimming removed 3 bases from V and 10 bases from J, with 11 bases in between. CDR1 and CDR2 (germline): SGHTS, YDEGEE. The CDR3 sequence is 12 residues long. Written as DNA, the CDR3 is TGTGCCAGCAGCTGGAGAGGGCAACCCCAGCATTTT. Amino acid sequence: CASSWRGQPQHF.

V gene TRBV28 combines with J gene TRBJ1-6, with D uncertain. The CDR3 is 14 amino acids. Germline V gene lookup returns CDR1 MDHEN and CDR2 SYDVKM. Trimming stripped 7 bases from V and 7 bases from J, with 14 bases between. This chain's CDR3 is CASNTARRNSPLHF. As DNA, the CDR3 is TGTGCCAGCAATACGGCCAGGCGGAATTCACCCCTCCACTTT.

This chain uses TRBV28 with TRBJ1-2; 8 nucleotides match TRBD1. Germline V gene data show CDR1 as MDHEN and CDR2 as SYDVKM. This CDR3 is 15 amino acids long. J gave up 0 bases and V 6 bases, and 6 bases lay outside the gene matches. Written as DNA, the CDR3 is TGTGCCAGCAGGGGAGGGACAGGATCTAACTATGGCTACACCTTC. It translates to CASRGGTGSNYGYTF.

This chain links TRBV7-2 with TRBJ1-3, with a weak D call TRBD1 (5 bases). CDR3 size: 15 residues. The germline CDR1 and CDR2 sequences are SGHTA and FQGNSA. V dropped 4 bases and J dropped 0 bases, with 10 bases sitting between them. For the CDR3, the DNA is TGTGCCAGCAGCTGGACGGGGGACTCTGGAAACACCATATATTTT. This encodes CASSWTGDSGNTIYF.

CDR3 nucleotide sequence: TGTGCCAGCAGCTTCGGTGGGGGGAACGAGCAGTACTTC. Its protein is CASSFGGGNEQYF. The chain recombines TRBV7-2 with TRBJ2-7; TRBD2 is a possible D gene (6 bases). The CDR3 spans 13 residues. The V gene lost 3 bases and the J gene lost 5 bases, with 11 bases spanning the gap. CDR1 SGHTA and CDR2 FQGNSA come from the germline V gene.

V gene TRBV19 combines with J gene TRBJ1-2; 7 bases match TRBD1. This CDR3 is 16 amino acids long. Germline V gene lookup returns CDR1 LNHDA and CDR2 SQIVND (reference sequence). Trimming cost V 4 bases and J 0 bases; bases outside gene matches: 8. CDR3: CASSTIRDSSNYGYTF. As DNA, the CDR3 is TGTGCCAGTAGTACCATAAGGGACAGTTCTAACTATGGCTACACCTTC.

The CDR3 sequence is CASRLGGGGATGELFF. For the CDR3, the DNA is TGTGCCAGCAGGTTGGGTGGCGGGGGGGCCACCGGGGAGCTGTTTTTT. This sequence joins TRBV28 and TRBJ2-2, with 9 bases that match TRBD2. The CDR3 has 16 amino acids. After removal of 6 bases from V and 4 bases from J, the junction contained 9 bases not matched to a gene. CDR1 MDHEN and CDR2 SYDVKM come from the germline V gene.

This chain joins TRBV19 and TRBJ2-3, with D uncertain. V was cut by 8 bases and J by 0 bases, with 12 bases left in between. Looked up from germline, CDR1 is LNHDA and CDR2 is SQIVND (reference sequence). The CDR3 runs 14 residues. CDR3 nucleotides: TGTGCCAGTCTTCCCAGGTTCAGCACAGATACGCAGTATTTT. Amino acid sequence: CASLPRFSTDTQYF.

Written as DNA, the CDR3 is TGCGCCAGCAGCCTCCAAGTTAAGGGGGACGGCACAGATACGCAGTATTTT. This sequence encodes CASSLQVKGDGTDTQYF. This chain connects TRBV5-1 to TRBJ2-3; perhaps TRBD1 as D (6 bases). This CDR3 spans 17 amino acids. The V and J ends lost 4 bases and 1 base respectively, with 19 bases between them. CDR1 and CDR2 from the germline V gene are SGHRS and YFSETQ.

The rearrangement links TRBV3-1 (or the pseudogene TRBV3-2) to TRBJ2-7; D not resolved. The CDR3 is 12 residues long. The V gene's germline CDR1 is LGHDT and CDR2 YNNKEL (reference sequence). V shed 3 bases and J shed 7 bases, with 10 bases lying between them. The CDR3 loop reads CASSQGMWEQYF. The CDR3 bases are TGTGCCAGCAGCCAGGGTATGTGGGAGCAGTACTTC.

CDR3 DNA sequence: TGTGCCAGCAGCTTGAGGGACAGAGGAGGCTACACCTTC. It is translated as CASSLRDRGGYTF. This chain links TRBV5-8 with TRBJ1-2; 7 bases are a match to TRBD1. From germline, CDR1 is SGHTS and CDR2 YDEGEE. The trim removed 1 base at V and 8 bases at J, leaving 5 bases unmatched. There are 13 residues in the CDR3.

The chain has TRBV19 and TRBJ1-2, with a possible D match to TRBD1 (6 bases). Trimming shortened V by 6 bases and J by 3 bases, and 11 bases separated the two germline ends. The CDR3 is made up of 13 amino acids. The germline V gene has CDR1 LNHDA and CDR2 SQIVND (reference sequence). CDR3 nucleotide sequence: TGTGCCAGTAGGGTAAAGGGGGACTATGGCTACACCTTC. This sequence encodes CASRVKGDYGYTF.